The clone carrying this T cell receptor beta chain was counted ten times or more. The antigen remains unidentified. Clinical symptoms, serum thyroxine, TRAb, thyroid ultrasound and orbital computed tomography determined diagnosis. Researchers took RNA transcripts and amplified TCR beta CDR3 regions from them. HTBI-primed RT-PCR formed the first round, and a multiplex PCR formed the second. Via MiXCR, TCRdb re-called the multiplex PCR reads, giving one row per CDR3 protein. The sample yields more than 300,000 distinct CDR3 sequences, 17% seen once. This sample was included in a study of Graves' ophthalmopathy and Graves' hyperthyroidism. At the level of the study: At initial diagnosis, peripheral blood was obtained, and this preceded any treatment.

V was pared by 7 bases and J by 2 bases, with 21 bases between. Looked up from germline, CDR1 is SGHVS and CDR2 is FQNEAQ. CDR3 length: 16 amino acids. Findings of the study overall: Detected in blood as well were most expanded thyroid clonotypes with frequency above 0.001.

The chain recombines TRBV7-8 with TRBJ2-7, with TRBD1 as a possible D gene (5 bases). The sequenced material came from peripheral blood. The clonotype originates from an adult woman with stable Graves' hyperthyroidism. Here the CDR3 DNA reads TGTGCCAGCACCAAACCAGGGCCTAGGACCACCTACGAGCAGTACTTC. Amino acid sequence: CASTKPGPRTTYEQYF.